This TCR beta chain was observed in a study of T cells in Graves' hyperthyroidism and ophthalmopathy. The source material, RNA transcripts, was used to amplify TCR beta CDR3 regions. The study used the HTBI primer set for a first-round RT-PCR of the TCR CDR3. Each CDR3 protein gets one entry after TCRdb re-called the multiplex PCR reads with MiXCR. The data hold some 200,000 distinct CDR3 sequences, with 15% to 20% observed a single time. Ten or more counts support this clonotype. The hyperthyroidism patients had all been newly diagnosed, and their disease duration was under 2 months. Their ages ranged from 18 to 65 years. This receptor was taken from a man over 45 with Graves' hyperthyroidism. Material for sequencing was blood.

The CDR3 sequence: CASSFRGMETQYF. CDR3 bases: TGTGCCAGCAGCTTCAGGGGTATGGAGACCCAGTACTTC. This sequence joins TRBV7-9 and TRBJ2-5, with a tentative D call TRBD1 (6 bases). The V end was cut by 3 bases, the J end by 5 bases, with 10 bases between. The CDR3 totals 13 residues. Germline V gene sequence: CDR1 SEHNR, CDR2 FQNEAQ (reference sequence).